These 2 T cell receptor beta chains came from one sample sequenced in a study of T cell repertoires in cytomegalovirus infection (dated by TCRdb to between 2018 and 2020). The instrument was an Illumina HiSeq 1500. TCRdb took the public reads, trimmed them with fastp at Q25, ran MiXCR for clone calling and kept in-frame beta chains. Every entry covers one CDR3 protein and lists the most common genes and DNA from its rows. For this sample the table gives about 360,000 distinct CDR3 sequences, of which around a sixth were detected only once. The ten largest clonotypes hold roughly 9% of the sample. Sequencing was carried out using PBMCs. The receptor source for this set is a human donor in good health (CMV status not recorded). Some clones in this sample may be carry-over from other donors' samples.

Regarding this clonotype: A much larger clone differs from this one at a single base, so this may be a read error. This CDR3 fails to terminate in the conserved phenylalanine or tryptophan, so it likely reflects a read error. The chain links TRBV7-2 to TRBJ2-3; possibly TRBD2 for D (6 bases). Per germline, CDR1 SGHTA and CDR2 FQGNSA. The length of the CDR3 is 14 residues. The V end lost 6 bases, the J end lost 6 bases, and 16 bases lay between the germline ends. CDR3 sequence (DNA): TGTGCCAGCAGACCAAGCTCGGGAGAGGATACGCAGTATCTT. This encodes CASRPSSGEDTQYL.

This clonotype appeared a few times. The CDR3 loop reads CASSSRGKANEKLFF. DNA of the CDR3: TGTGCCAGCAGTTCAAGGGGAAAGGCTAATGAAAAACTGTTTTTT. This sequence joins TRBV7-8 and TRBJ1-4, with D perhaps TRBD1 (5 bases). Trimming took 6 bases from V and 3 from J, leaving 14 bases between them. CDR1 is SGHVS and CDR2 is FQNEAQ in the germline V gene. The CDR3 spans 15 residues.